This TCR beta chain was documented in a study of blood T cell repertoires in COVID-19. Overall study context: COVID-19 samples from acute and convalescent phases originated in the United States, Italy and Spain. The analysed material was cDNA or gDNA that came from T cells, B-cell-depleted T cells, or PBMCs.

Deletions cut 6 bases from V and 1 base from J, with 21 bases between. The germline V gene has CDR1 MNHEY and CDR2 SMNVEV (reference sequence). The CDR3 is made up of 17 amino acids. The authors' processing: Counts of nucleated cells, estimated from reference gene primer amplification, were obtained. Sequenced by immunoSEQ multiplex PCR; TCRdb stores in-frame clones only, minus some. V, J and clone size are those of that table, while D and trimming were read from the DNA. The sample includes 300,000 to 400,000 clones, around 91% of them seen just once. The rearrangement joins TRBV27 to TRBJ1-1, with D possibly being TRBD1 (6 bases). The receptor was derived from a woman younger than 30 who had recovered from COVID-19. What was sequenced was peripheral blood. The CDR3 DNA sequence: TGTGCCAGCAGACCGATCTACAGGGAATTGGAGAACACTGAAGCTTTCTTT. Translation: CASRPIYRELENTEAFF.